Listed below are T cell receptor beta chains from one sample, sequenced in a study of PD-1 blockade in classical Hodgkin lymphoma. Libraries were prepared by immunoSEQ multiplex PCR; TCRdb keeps only in-frame clonotypes and omits some of them. The data show 45,000 to 50,000 clones, with over 70% seen just once and approximately 20% held by the top ten. Source: peripheral blood mononuclear cells (PBMCs), taken before the second cycle of nivolumab. The source is a human donor with classical Hodgkin lymphoma. Each CDR3 is given without its conserved first and last residue. Each record gives: clone size, V gene, J gene, CDR3 protein. Clone size is stated in some rows and not others, as once, few, many or a class when expanded.

clone size: .; V gene: TRBV6-4; J gene: TRBJ1-1; CDR3 protein: ASSVDGDPNTEAF
clone size: .; V gene: TRBV12-5; J gene: TRBJ1-2; CDR3 protein: ASALDTYGYT
clone size: .; V gene: TRBV15; J gene: TRBJ1-6; CDR3 protein: ATSNPLRGGDSPLH
clone size: .; V gene: TRBV30; J gene: TRBJ1-1; CDR3 protein: AWSVDLNTEAF
clone size: .; V gene: TRBV27; J gene: TRBJ2-7; CDR3 protein: ASSLYNRPRTSVRWEQY
clone size: .; V gene: TRBV28; J gene: TRBJ2-7; CDR3 protein: ASSFPERWKSSYEQY
clone size: .; V gene: TRBV27; J gene: TRBJ1-2; CDR3 protein: ASSLWAQGIGYT
clone size: .; V gene: TRBV30; J gene: TRBJ2-1; CDR3 protein: AWVNRGSYNEQF
clone size: once; V gene: TRBV19; J gene: TRBJ1-4; CDR3 protein: ASSIVKGADEKLF
clone size: .; V gene: TRBV5-1; J gene: TRBJ1-3; CDR3 protein: ASRQGADGNTIY
clone size: .; V gene: TRBV28; J gene: TRBJ1-2; CDR3 protein: ASRGTGEDGYT
clone size: .; V gene: TRBV7-2; J gene: TRBJ1-4; CDR3 protein: ASSPGQATNEKLF
clone size: few; V gene: TRBV30; J gene: TRBJ2-7; CDR3 protein: AWRDRDSYEQY
clone size: .; V gene: TRBV5-1; J gene: TRBJ2-1; CDR3 protein: ASSLGTSGYNEQF
clone size: .; V gene: TRBV7-2; J gene: TRBJ1-1; CDR3 protein: ASSLPGAMNTEAF
clone size: once; V gene: TRBV5-6; J gene: TRBJ2-5; CDR3 protein: ASSLTGGETQY
clone size: .; V gene: TRBV6-1; J gene: TRBJ2-4; CDR3 protein: ASSETGFNIQY
clone size: .; V gene: TRBV19; J gene: TRBJ2-1; CDR3 protein: ASSISGTVGHEQF
clone size: few; V gene: TRBV7-3; J gene: TRBJ2-1; CDR3 protein: ASSPHNRDEQF
clone size: .; V gene: TRBV11-3; J gene: TRBJ2-1; CDR3 protein: ASSLAGPSPEQF
clone size: .; V gene: TRBV1; J gene: TRBJ1-1; CDR3 protein: TSGEVPRPPKNTEAF
clone size: once; V gene: TRBV10-1; J gene: TRBJ2-5; CDR3 protein: ASRGDQETQY
clone size: .; V gene: TRBV18; J gene: TRBJ2-5; CDR3 protein: ASSRGQGTWGETQY
clone size: .; V gene: TRBV18; J gene: TRBJ1-4; CDR3 protein: ASSSIRDRVDEKLF
clone size: .; V gene: TRBV27; J gene: TRBJ1-5; CDR3 protein: ASSLKAHQPQH
clone size: few; V gene: TRBV7-2; J gene: TRBJ1-1; CDR3 protein: ASSLGRLMNTEAF
clone size: few; V gene: TRBV5-1; J gene: TRBJ2-7; CDR3 protein: ASSFPQGDVEQY
clone size: .; V gene: TRBV6-1; J gene: TRBJ1-6; CDR3 protein: ASREGPANPPLH
clone size: many; V gene: TRBV29-1; J gene: TRBJ2-7; CDR3 protein: SVEGGHEQY
clone size: .; V gene: TRBV27; J gene: TRBJ2-6; CDR3 protein: ASSREGRVLSGANVLT
clone size: once; V gene: TRBV6-5; J gene: TRBJ1-5; CDR3 protein: ASSVGDNQPQH
clone size: few; V gene: TRBV6-1; J gene: TRBJ1-2; CDR3 protein: ASIFRGGAGYT
clone size: .; V gene: TRBV27; J gene: TRBJ2-2; CDR3 protein: ASSRGQGRDGELF
clone size: once; V gene: TRBV29-1; J gene: TRBJ1-2; CDR3 protein: SVEEDSGAGYGYT
clone size: once; V gene: TRBV6-4; J gene: TRBJ2-7; CDR3 protein: ASSAEAGSYEQY
clone size: .; V gene: TRBV11-2; J gene: TRBJ1-3; CDR3 protein: ASRRYGGLTGNTIY
clone size: .; V gene: TRBV27; J gene: TRBJ2-7; CDR3 protein: ASSFKRGAGDEQY
clone size: .; V gene: TRBV7-9; J gene: TRBJ1-1; CDR3 protein: ASSLAGTWNTEAF
clone size: .; V gene: TRBV30; J gene: TRBJ1-5; CDR3 protein: AWAQGTQPQH
clone size: .; V gene: TRBV19; J gene: TRBJ1-5; CDR3 protein: ASSMGRLIGPQH
clone size: once; V gene: TRBV7-9; J gene: TRBJ1-6; CDR3 protein: ASSLDGGSPLH
clone size: few; V gene: TRBV19; J gene: TRBJ1-2; CDR3 protein: ASSRDDTGYT
clone size: .; V gene: TRBV19; J gene: TRBJ2-1; CDR3 protein: ASSFQSGLSYNEQF
clone size: .; V gene: TRBV6-1; J gene: TRBJ1-2; CDR3 protein: ASSYAGGGYGYT
clone size: .; V gene: TRBV15; J gene: TRBJ2-7; CDR3 protein: ATSTEYEQY
clone size: .; V gene: TRBV5-6; J gene: TRBJ2-7; CDR3 protein: ASSQTGTGVREQY
clone size: .; V gene: TRBV7-2; J gene: TRBJ2-3; CDR3 protein: ASSPGRTTRTDTQY
clone size: once; V gene: TRBV9; J gene: TRBJ2-5; CDR3 protein: ASSVVPEETQY
clone size: .; V gene: TRBV11-2; J gene: TRBJ2-7; CDR3 protein: ASSFFSAAYEQY
clone size: .; V gene: TRBV28; J gene: TRBJ1-2; CDR3 protein: ASTLGSSYGYT
clone size: .; V gene: TRBV5-6; J gene: TRBJ1-1; CDR3 protein: ASSPNSLNTEAF
clone size: .; V gene: TRBV2; J gene: TRBJ2-5; CDR3 protein: ASSESETRRLWNAQY